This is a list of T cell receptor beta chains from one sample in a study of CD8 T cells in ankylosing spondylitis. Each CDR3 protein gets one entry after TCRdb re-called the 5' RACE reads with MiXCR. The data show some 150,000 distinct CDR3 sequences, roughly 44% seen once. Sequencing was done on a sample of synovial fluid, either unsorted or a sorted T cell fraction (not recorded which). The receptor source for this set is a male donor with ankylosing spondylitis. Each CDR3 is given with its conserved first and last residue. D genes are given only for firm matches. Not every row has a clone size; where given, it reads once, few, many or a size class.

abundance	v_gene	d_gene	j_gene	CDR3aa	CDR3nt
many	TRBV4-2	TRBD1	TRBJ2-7	CASSPGTGRYEQYF	TGCGCCAGCAGCCCCGGGACAGGGCGGTACGAGCAGTACTTC
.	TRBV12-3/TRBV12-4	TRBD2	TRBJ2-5	CASSFPQAGGRETQYF	TGTGCCAGCAGTTTTCCCCAAGCGGGAGGTCGGGAGACCCAGTACTTC
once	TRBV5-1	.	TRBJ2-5	CASSPRLSQETQYF	TGCGCCAGCAGCCCAAGACTATCCCAAGAGACCCAGTACTTC
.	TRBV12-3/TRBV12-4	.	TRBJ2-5	CASSQSGSLGPLQETQYF	TGTGCCAGCAGTCAATCAGGGTCGCTAGGGCCCCTACAAGAGACCCAGTACTTC
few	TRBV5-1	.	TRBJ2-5	CASSLTRDFGTQYF	TGCGCCAGCAGCTTGACGCGGGACTTCGGGACCCAGTACTTC
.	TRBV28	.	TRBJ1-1	CEVGTRNTEAFF	TGTGAAGTAGGAACCCGGAACACTGAAGCTTTCTTT
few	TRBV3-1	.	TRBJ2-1	CASSPDGRGEFF	TGTGCCAGCAGCCCTGACGGCAGGGGCGAGTTCTTC
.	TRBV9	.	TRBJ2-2	CASSPGPAPKQEPGELFF	TGTGCCAGCAGCCCGGGACCCGCCCCGAAACAGGAACCCGGGGAGCTGTTTTTT
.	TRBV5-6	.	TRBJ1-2	CASSGSDDYGYTF	TGTGCCAGCAGCGGCAGTGACGACTATGGCTACACCTTC
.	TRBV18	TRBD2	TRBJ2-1	CASSPPDSGGTLSEQFF	TGTGCCAGCTCACCGCCGGATAGCGGGGGCACCCTAAGTGAGCAGTTCTTC
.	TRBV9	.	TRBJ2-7	CASSVLFEAPYWRDAIPGPYEQYF	TGTGCCAGCAGCGTCCTGTTTGAAGCCCCCTACTGGCGGGACGCTATACCCGGACCCTACGAGCAGTACTTC
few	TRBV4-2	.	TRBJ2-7	CASSQDFPPLVKYF	TGTGCCAGCAGCCAAGATTTCCCCCCACTAGTGAAGTACTTC
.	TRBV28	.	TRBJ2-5	CASSPPGGDVGTQYF	TGTGCCAGCAGCCCCCCAGGGGGGGATGTGGGGACCCAGTACTTC
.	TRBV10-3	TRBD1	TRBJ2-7	CAIRAGQGYYEQYF	TGTGCCATCAGGGCTGGACAGGGCTACTACGAGCAGTACTTC
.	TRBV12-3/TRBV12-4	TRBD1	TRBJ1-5	CASSHPRDRGHRQPQHF	TGTGCCAGCAGTCACCCTCGGGACAGGGGGCATCGTCAGCCCCAGCATTTT
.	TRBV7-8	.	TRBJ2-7	CASSLGSGPYEQYF	TGTGCCAGCAGCTTGGGGAGTGGGCCCTACGAGCAGTACTTC
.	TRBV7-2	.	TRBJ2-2	CASSSGTHTGELFF	TGTGCCAGCAGCTCCGGGACTCATACCGGGGAGCTGTTTTTT
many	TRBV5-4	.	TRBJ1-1	CASSSLGKAFF	TGTGCCAGCAGCTCTCTAGGAAAAGCTTTCTTT
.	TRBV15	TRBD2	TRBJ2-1	CATSPRAGGTFTNEQFF	TGTGCCACCAGCCCCAGAGCGGGGGGTACCTTTACAAATGAGCAGTTCTTC
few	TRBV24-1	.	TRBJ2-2	CATSDSGQGSGELFF	TGTGCCACCAGTGATTCAGGCCAGGGGTCCGGGGAGCTGTTTTTT
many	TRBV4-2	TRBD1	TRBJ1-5	CASSQVEGARQPQHF	TGTGCCAGCAGCCAAGTGGAGGGGGCAAGGCAGCCCCAGCATTTT
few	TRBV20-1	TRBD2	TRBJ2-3	CSARGSGSKGTNFNTQYF	TGCAGTGCTAGAGGTTCGGGTTCTAAGGGGACTAACTTCAATACGCAGTATTTT
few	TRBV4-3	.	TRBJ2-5	CASSDFGRSGTQYF	TGCGCCAGCAGCGACTTCGGCAGGTCGGGGACCCAGTACTTC
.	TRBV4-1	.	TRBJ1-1	CASSQDRGVAGTEAFF	TGCGCCAGCAGCCAAGATAGGGGGGTAGCAGGAACTGAAGCTTTCTTT
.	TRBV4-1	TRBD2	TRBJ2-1	CASSRVTSSGGYNEQFF	TGCGCCAGCAGCCGAGTTACCTCTAGCGGGGGATACAATGAGCAGTTCTTC
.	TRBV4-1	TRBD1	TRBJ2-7	CASSQLRRDSSYEQYF	TGCGCCAGCAGCCAATTACGCCGGGACAGCTCCTACGAGCAGTACTTC
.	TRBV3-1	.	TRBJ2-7	CASSQRIAGLTYEQYF	TGTGCCAGCAGCCAGAGGATAGCAGGCCTCACCTACGAGCAGTACTTC
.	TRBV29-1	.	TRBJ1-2	CSAAGYTF	TGCAGCGCCGCTGGCTACACCTTC
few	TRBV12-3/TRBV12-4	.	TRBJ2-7	CASSLGLGLGYEQYF	TGTGCCAGCAGTTTAGGTCTGGGACTGGGCTACGAGCAGTACTTC
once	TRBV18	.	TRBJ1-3	CASSLYAGGYTIYF	TGTGCCAGCTCACTATACGCGGGGGGCTACACCATATATTTT
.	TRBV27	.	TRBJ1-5	CASSFSPVRDLNQPQHF	TGTGCCAGCAGTTTTTCCCCGGTCCGGGATTTGAATCAGCCCCAGCATTTT
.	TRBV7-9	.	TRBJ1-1	CASSSNFRDMNTEAFF	TGTGCCAGCAGCTCCAATTTCAGGGACATGAACACTGAAGCTTTCTTT
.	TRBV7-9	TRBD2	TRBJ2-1	CASRKWASGSPNEQFF	TGTGCCAGCAGGAAGTGGGCTAGCGGGAGTCCCAATGAGCAGTTCTTC
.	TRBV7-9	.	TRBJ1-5	CASSLETGDAGNQPQHF	TGTGCCAGCAGCTTAGAGACGGGGGATGCCGGCAATCAGCCCCAGCATTTT
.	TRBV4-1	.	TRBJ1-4	CASSQDGSGGHEKLFF	TGCGCCAGCAGCCAAGATGGGTCGGGGGGGCATGAAAAACTGTTTTTT
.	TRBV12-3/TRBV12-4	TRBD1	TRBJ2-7	CASRPSGTGSLYEQYF	TGTGCCAGCAGGCCTTCCGGGACAGGGAGCCTCTACGAGCAGTACTTC
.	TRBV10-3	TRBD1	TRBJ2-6	CAISGDGQGWCSGANVLTF	TGTGCCATCAGTGGAGACGGACAGGGGTGGTGCTCTGGGGCCAACGTCCTGACTTTC
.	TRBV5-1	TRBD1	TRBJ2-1	CASSLKQGAYNEQFF	TGCGCCAGCAGCTTGAAACAGGGGGCCTACAATGAGCAGTTCTTC
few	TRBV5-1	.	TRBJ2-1	CASSLWPSYNEQFF	TGCGCCAGCAGCTTGTGGCCTAGCTACAATGAGCAGTTCTTC
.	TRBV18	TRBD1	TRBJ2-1	CASSPGQVGYEQFF	TGTGCCAGCTCTCCGGGACAGGTAGGGTATGAGCAGTTCTTC
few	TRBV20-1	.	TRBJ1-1	CSARDYGGTHNTEAFF	TGCAGTGCTAGAGATTATGGGGGCACCCACAACACTGAAGCTTTCTTT
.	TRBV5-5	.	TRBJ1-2	CASSPGQSHGYTF	TGTGCCAGCAGCCCCGGGCAGAGCCATGGCTACACCTTC
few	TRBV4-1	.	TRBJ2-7	CASSQEEMWESSYEQYF	TGCGCCAGCAGCCAAGAAGAGATGTGGGAGTCCTCCTACGAGCAGTACTTC
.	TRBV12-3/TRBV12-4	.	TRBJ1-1	CASSSPRLDPGLAFF	TGTGCCAGCAGTTCCCCCCGACTGGATCCAGGGTTAGCTTTCTTT
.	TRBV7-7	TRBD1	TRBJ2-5	CASSHFKGQAAGETQYF	TGTGCTAGCAGCCACTTTAAGGGACAGGCCGCTGGGGAGACCCAGTACTTC
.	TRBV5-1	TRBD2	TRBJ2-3	CASSDGLAGTDTQYF	TGCGCCAGCAGCGACGGACTAGCGGGCACAGATACGCAGTATTTT
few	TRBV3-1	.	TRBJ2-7	CASSQAGTSQEQYF	TGTGCCAGCAGCCAAGCTGGGACCTCTCAAGAGCAGTACTTC
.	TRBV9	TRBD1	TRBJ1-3	CASSGDRGLAGKGNTIYF	TGTGCCAGCAGCGGGGACAGGGGGCTAGCCGGAAAAGGAAACACCATATATTTT
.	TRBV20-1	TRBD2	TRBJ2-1	CSARVGLASYNEQFF	TGCAGTGCTAGAGTTGGACTAGCTTCCTACAATGAGCAGTTCTTC
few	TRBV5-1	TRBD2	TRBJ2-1	CASSLVTSGNNEQFF	TGCGCCAGCAGCTTGGTTACTAGCGGAAACAATGAGCAGTTCTTC
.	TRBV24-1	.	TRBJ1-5	CATTDSYSNQPQHF	TGTGCCACCACGGACAGTTATAGCAATCAGCCCCAGCATTTT
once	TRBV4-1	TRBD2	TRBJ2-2	CASSQERAGGTNTGELFF	TGCGCCAGCAGCCAAGAACGCGCGGGAGGGACGAACACCGGGGAGCTGTTTTTT
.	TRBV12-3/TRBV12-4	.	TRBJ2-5	CASSLEEWGVPLQETQYF	TGTGCCAGCAGTTTAGAGGAGTGGGGGGTTCCGCTCCAAGAGACCCAGTACTTC
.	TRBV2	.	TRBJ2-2	CASHSWGGTGELFF	TGTGCCAGCCACAGTTGGGGAGGCACCGGGGAGCTGTTTTTT
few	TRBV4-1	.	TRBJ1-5	CASSQFSGTYSNQPQHF	TGCGCCAGCAGCCAGTTCTCCGGGACCTATAGCAATCAGCCCCAGCATTTT
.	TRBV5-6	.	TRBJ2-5	CASSSPGGWETQYF	TGTGCCAGCAGCTCCCCGGGGGGCTGGGAGACCCAGTACTTC